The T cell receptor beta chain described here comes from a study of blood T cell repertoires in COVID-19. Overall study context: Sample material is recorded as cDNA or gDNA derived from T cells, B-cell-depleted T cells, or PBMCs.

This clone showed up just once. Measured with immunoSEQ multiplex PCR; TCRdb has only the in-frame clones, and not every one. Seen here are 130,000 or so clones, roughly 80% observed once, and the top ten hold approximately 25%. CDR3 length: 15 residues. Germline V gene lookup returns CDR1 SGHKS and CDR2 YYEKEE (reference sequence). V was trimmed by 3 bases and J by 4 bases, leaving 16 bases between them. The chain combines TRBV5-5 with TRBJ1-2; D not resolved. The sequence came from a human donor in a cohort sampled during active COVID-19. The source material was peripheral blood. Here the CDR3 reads CASSSGPEQGYGYTF. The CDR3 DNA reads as TGTGCCAGCAGCTCGGGTCCGGAGCAAGGCTATGGCTACACCTTC.